The 10 T cell receptor beta chains listed next were all sequenced from one sample in a study of cytomegalovirus exposure and HLA in healthy donors. The method was immunoSEQ multiplex PCR; TCRdb's version includes in-frame clones alone and lacks a portion of them. The sample lists approximately 270,000 clones; 90% were seen once. Sequences were obtained from PBMCs. Receptors were obtained from a woman younger than 35 in good health and CMV-seronegative.

The chain has TRBV4-1 and TRBJ2-7, with 7 bases aligning to TRBD1. CDR1 and CDR2 from the germline V gene are MGHRA and YSYEKL. The V gene end was trimmed by 1 base and the J gene end by 9 bases; junction bases not matched to a gene: 15. This CDR3 spans 16 amino acids. This CDR3 is CASSQVTGNPSFVQYV. The CDR3 nucleotides read TGCGCCAGCAGCCAAGTGACAGGGAACCCGAGTTTTGTGCAGTACGTC.

The CDR3 here is CASSLERVKSSYEQYF. The DNA of the CDR3 is TGCGCCAGCAGCTTGGAGCGGGTAAAAAGCTCCTACGAGCAGTACTTC. The chain links TRBV5-1 to TRBJ2-7; a weak D match, TRBD2 (6 bases). The germline gives CDR1 SGHRS, CDR2 YFSETQ. V shed 0 bases and J shed 0 bases, with 13 bases lying between them. The CDR3 sequence is 16 residues long.

J is TRBJ1-1 and V is TRBV7-6; TRBD1 matches at 9 bases. CDR3 length equals 14 residues. CDR1 and CDR2 from the germline V gene are SGHVS and FNYEAQ. Trimming cost V 5 bases and J 3 bases; bases outside gene matches: 4. The CDR3 sequence: CASSPGQGYTEAFF. CDR3 bases: TGTGCCAGCAGCCCGGGACAGGGTTACACTGAAGCTTTCTTT.

The table lists this clone with a few counts. J is TRBJ2-6 and V is TRBV4-3; no clear D. This CDR3 has 17 amino acids. V was trimmed by 0 bases and J by 1 base, leaving 10 bases between them. The V gene's germline CDR1 is LGHNA and CDR2 YSLEER. The CDR3 sequence: CASSQESSPSGANVLTF. In DNA, the CDR3 is TGCGCCAGCAGCCAAGAATCCAGTCCTTCTGGGGCCAACGTCCTGACTTTC.

A single count supports this clone. The chain joins TRBV4-1 to TRBJ1-1, with 10 bases lining up with TRBD1. The CDR3 loop spans 15 amino acids. The germline gives CDR1 MGHRA, CDR2 YSYEKL. With V trimmed by 3 bases and J by 0 bases, 1 base remained unmatched. The CDR3 loop reads CASSHGTGVNTEAFF. The CDR3 DNA is TGCGCCAGCAGCCATGGGACAGGGGTGAACACTGAAGCTTTCTTT.

The rearrangement joins TRBV7-9 to TRBJ2-7; 8 positions agree with TRBD2. Looked up from germline, CDR1 is SEHNR and CDR2 is FQNEAQ (reference sequence). The length of the CDR3 is 15 residues. The J segment lost 12 bases and the V segment lost 4 bases, leaving 17 bases of the junction unmatched. In DNA form, the CDR3 reads TGTGCCAGCAGCTCAACGGGGGGGCAAGACAAGGCTCTGTACGTC. Translating it yields CASSSTGGQDKALYV.

The chain links TRBV15 to TRBJ2-1, with 9 bases fitting TRBD1. Germline-derived CDR1 and CDR2 are LNHNV and YYDKDF (reference sequence). This CDR3 comprises 14 residues. The V and J ends lost 6 bases and 4 bases, in that order; junction bases with no gene match: 4. CDR3 loop: CATRDRGLYNEQFF. In DNA form, the CDR3 reads TGTGCCACCAGGGACAGGGGACTATACAATGAGCAGTTCTTC.

This chain uses TRBV27 with TRBJ2-1; tentative D call: TRBD1 (5 bases). This CDR3 contains 16 residues. V lost 6 bases to trimming and J lost 1 base, with 16 bases between them. Germline assignment: CDR1 MNHEY and CDR2 SMNVEV (reference sequence). CDR3: CASRTLRDISYNEQFF. CDR3 in DNA: TGTGCCAGCAGAACCCTCAGGGATATTTCCTACAATGAGCAGTTCTTC.

This chain links TRBV7-9 with TRBJ1-2; TRBD1 aligns across 8 bases. This CDR3 has 13 residues. CDR1 and CDR2 (germline): SEHNR, FQNEAQ (reference sequence). V was clipped by 5 bases and J by 8 bases; unmatched bases: 7. DNA for the CDR3: TGTGCCAGCAGCCCGGGACAGGACACCGGCTACACCTTC. This codes for CASSPGQDTGYTF. The full variable domain, rest sourced from reference TRBV7-9 and TRBJ1-2, is DTGVSQNPRHKITKRGQNVTFRCDPISEHNRLYWYRQTLGQGPEFLTYFQNEAQLEKSRLLSDRFSAERPKGSFSTLEIQRTEQGDSAMYLCASSPGQDTGYTFGSGTRLTVV.

The CDR3 spells CASSPRAGQGFTEQFF. The CDR3 bases are TGTGCCAGCTCACCTCGAGCGGGACAGGGATTCACTGAGCAGTTCTTC. This chain connects TRBV18 to TRBJ2-1; the match to TRBD1 covers 9 bases. Trimming took 3 bases from V and 9 from J; bases not matched to a gene: 12. This CDR3 contains 16 residues. Germline CDR1 KGHSH, CDR2 LQKENI.